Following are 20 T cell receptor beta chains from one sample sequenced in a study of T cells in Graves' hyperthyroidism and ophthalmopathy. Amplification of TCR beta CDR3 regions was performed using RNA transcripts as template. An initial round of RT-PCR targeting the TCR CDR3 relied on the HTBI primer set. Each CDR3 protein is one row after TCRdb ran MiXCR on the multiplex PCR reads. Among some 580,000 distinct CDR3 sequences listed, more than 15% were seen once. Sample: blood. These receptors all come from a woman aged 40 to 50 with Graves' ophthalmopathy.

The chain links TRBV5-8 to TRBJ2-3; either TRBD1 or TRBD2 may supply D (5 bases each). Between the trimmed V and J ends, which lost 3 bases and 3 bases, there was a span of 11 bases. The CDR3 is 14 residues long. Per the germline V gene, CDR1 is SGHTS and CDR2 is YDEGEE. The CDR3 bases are TGTGCCAGCAGCTCGGGACGGAGGACAGATACGCAGTATTTT. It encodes CASSSGRRTDTQYF.

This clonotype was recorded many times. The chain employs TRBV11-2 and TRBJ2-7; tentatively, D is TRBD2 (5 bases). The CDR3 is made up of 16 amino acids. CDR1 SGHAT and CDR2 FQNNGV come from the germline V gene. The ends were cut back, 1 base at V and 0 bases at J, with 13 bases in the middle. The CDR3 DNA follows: TGTGCCAGCAGCTTAGGGGTCCAGCGGAACTCCTACGAGCAGTACTTC. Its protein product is CASSLGVQRNSYEQYF.

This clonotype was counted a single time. CDR3 amino acids: CASSRSLQRDEQFF. CDR3 DNA sequence: TGCGCCAGCAGCCGGAGCCTTCAGAGAGATGAGCAGTTCTTC. V is TRBV5-1 and J is TRBJ2-1; D unclear. V gave up 4 bases and J gave up 8 bases, with 16 bases separating them. The germline gives CDR1 SGHRS, CDR2 YFSETQ. There are 14 residues in the CDR3.

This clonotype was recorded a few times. CDR3 bases: TGTGCCAGCAACTCCTGGGGGACTAGCGGGTACACAGATACGCAGTATTTT. It yields the protein CASNSWGTSGYTDTQYF. The chain couples TRBV11-2 to TRBJ2-3, with 12 bases identical to TRBD2. The trim removed 7 bases at V and 2 bases at J, leaving 10 bases unmatched. Germline lookup yields CDR1 SGHAT and CDR2 FQNNGV. The CDR3 spans 17 residues. Full variable domain (outside the CDR3, taken from reference TRBV11-2 and TRBJ2-3): EAGVAQSPRYKIIEKRQSVAFWCNPISGHATLYWYQQILGQGPKLLIQFQNNGVVDDSQLPKDRFSAERLKGVDSTLKIQPAKLEDSAVYLCASNSWGTSGYTDTQYFGPGTRLTVL.

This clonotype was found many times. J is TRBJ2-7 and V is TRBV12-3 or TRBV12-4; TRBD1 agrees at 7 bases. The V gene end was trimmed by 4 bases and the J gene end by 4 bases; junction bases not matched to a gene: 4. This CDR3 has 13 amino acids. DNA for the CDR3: TGTGCCAGCAGTTCGGGACAGCAATACGAGCAGTACTTC. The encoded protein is CASSSGQQYEQYF.

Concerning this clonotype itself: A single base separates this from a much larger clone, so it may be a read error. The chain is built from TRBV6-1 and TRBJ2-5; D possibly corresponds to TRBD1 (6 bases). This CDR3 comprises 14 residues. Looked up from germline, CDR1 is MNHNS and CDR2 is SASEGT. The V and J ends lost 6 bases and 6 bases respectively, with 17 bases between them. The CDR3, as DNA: TGTGCCAGCAGGAGGGACAAGGGAGAAAAGACCCAGTACTTC. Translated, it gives CASRRDKGEKTQYF.

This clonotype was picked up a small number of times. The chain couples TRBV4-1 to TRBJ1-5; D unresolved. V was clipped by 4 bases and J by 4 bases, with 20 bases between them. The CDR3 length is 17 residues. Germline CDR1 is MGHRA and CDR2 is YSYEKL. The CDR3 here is CASSRHFVGDRNQPQHF. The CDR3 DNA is TGCGCCAGCAGCCGCCACTTTGTTGGGGATCGAAATCAGCCCCAGCATTTT.

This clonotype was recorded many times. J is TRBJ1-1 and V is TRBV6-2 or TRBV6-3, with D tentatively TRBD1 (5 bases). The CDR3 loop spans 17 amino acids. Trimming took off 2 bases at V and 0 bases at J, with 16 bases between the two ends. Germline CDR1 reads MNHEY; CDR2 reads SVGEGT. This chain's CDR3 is CASSYRGFVRMNTEAFF. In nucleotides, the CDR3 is TGTGCCAGCAGTTACAGGGGTTTTGTCAGAATGAACACTGAAGCTTTCTTT.

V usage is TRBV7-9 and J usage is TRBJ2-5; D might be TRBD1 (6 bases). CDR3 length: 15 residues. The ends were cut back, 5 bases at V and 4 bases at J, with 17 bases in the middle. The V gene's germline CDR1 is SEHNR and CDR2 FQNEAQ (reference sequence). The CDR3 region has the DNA TGTGCCAGCAGCGTTTCGGACAGCTCGGGAGAGACCCAGTACTTC. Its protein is CASSVSDSSGETQYF.

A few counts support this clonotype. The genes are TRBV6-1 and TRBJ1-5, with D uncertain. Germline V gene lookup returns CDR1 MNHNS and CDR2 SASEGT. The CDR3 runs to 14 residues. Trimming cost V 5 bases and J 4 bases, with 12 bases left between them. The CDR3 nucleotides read TGTGCCAGCAGTCGACCGGGGTTAAATCAGCCCCAGCATTTT. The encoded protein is CASSRPGLNQPQHF.

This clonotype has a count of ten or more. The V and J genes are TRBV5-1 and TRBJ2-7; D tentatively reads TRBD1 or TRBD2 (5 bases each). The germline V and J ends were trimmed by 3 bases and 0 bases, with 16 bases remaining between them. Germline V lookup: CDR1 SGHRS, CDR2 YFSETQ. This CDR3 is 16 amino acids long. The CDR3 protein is CASSSAGTASSYEQYF. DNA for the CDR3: TGCGCCAGCAGCTCGGCCGGGACGGCGAGCTCCTACGAGCAGTACTTC.

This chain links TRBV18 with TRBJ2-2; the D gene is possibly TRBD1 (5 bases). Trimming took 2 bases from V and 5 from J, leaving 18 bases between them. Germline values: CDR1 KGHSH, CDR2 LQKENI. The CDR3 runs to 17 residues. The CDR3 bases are TGTGCCAGCTCACCAAAGGAGTCAGGGTCGATTACCGGGGAGCTGTTTTTT. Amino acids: CASSPKESGSITGELFF. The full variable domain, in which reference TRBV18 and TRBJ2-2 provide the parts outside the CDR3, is NAGVMQNPRHLVRRRGQEARLRCSPMKGHSHVYWYRQLPEEGLKFMVYLQKENIIDESGMPKERFSAEFPKEGPSILRIQQVVRGDSAAYFCASSPKESGSITGELFFGEGSRLTVL.

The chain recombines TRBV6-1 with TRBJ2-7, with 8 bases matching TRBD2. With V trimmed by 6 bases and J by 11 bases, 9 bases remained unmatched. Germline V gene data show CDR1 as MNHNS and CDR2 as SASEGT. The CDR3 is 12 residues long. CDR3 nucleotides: TGTGCCAGCAGAAACTCACTAGCGGCAAAGTACTTC. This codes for CASRNSLAAKYF.

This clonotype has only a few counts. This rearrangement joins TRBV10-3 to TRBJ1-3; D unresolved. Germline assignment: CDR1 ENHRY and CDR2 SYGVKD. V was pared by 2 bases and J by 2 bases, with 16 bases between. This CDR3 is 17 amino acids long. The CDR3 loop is CAISEKTRESPGNTIYF. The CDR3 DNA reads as TGTGCCATCAGTGAGAAGACACGGGAATCTCCTGGAAACACCATATATTTT.

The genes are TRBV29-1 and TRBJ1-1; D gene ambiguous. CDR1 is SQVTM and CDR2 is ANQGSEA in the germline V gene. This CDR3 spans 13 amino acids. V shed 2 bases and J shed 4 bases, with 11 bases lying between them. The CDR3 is CSVENGYGTEAFF. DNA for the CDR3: TGCAGCGTTGAAAACGGGTACGGCACTGAAGCTTTCTTT. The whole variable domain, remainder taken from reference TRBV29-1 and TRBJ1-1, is SAVISQKPSRDICQRGTSLTIQCQVDSQVTMMFWYRQQPGQSLTLIATANQGSEATYESGFVIDKFPISRPNLTFSTLTVSNMSPEDSSIYLCSVENGYGTEAFFGQGTRLTVV.

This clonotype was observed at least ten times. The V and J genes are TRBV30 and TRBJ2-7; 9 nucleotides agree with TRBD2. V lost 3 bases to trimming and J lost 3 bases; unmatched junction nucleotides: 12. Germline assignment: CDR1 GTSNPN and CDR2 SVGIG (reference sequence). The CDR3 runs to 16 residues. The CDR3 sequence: CAWSPGLAGFRYEQYF. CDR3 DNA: TGTGCCTGGAGCCCAGGTCTAGCGGGGTTCCGCTACGAGCAGTACTTC.

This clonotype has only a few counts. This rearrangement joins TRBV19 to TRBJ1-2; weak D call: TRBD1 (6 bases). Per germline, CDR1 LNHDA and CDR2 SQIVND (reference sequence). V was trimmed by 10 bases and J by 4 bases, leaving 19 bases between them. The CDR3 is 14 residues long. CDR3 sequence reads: CATLDGGRGYGYTF. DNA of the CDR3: TGTGCCACCCTCGACGGGGGGCGCGGCTATGGCTACACCTTC.

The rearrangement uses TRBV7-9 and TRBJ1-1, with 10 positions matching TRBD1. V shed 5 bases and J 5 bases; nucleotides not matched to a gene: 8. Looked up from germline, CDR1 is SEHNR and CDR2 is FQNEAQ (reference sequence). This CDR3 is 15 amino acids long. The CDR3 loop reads CASSPFGQGVTEAFF. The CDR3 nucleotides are TGTGCCAGCAGCCCCTTCGGACAGGGGGTTACTGAAGCTTTCTTT. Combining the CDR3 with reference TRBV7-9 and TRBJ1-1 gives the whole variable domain DTGVSQNPRHKITKRGQNVTFRCDPISEHNRLYWYRQTLGQGPEFLTYFQNEAQLEKSRLLSDRFSAERPKGSFSTLEIQRTEQGDSAMYLCASSPFGQGVTEAFFGQGTRLTVV.

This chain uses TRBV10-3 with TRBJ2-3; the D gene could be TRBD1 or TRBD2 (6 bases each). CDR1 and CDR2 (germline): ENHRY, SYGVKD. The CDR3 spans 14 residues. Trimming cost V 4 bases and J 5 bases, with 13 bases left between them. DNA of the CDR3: TGTGCCATCAGTGGGAGGGCAGGGGAAGATACGCAGTATTTT. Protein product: CAISGRAGEDTQYF.

Here the CDR3 DNA reads TGCAGTGCCCTGGGAGGGACCCAGTACTTC. As protein: CSALGGTQYF. The chain couples TRBV20-1 to TRBJ2-5; perhaps TRBD2 as D (6 bases). Between the trimmed V and J ends, which lost 6 bases and 7 bases, there was a span of 9 bases. This CDR3 has 10 amino acids. The germline gives CDR1 DFQATT, CDR2 SNEGSKA (reference sequence).